The 13 T cell receptor beta chains below come from one sample, sequenced in a study of tumor and adjacent non-tumor tissue in lung cancer. The library came from three nested PCR rounds adapted from ARM-PCR protocols. TCRdb processed the multiplex PCR reads anew with MiXCR; each CDR3 protein has one entry. The table has some 66,000 distinct CDR3 sequences, more than 55% seen once. RNA was extracted from bulk tissue without any cell sorting. More than 3 cm separated this lung sample from the edge of the tumor. The sequenced sample was distant non-tumor lung tissue. Receptors originate from a man in his 70s with non-small cell lung cancer.

This chain joins TRBV7-2 and TRBJ1-6, with a possible D match to TRBD1 (6 bases). The CDR3 sequence is 14 residues long. The germline gives CDR1 SGHTA, CDR2 FQGNSA. V lost 7 bases and J lost 9, with 16 bases in between. The CDR3 reads CASNKQGSVSPLHF. Written as DNA, the CDR3 is TGTGCCAGCAACAAACAGGGTTCCGTTTCACCCCTCCACTTT.

As regards this clonotype: Relative to the germline gene, one junction end is altered; a read error may explain this. The chain joins TRBV7-2 to TRBJ2-2; TRBD2 agrees at 10 bases. Looked up from germline, CDR1 is SGHTA and CDR2 is FQGNSA. This CDR3 contains 18 residues. For the CDR3, the DNA is TGTGTCAGCAACAGAGGAGGGCTAGCGGGAGAGAGGGCCGGGGAGCTGTTTTTT. Translated, it gives CVSNRGGLAGERAGELFF.

This clonotype was detected a few times. This chain links TRBV15 with TRBJ1-2; D is perhaps TRBD1 (6 bases). CDR1 is LNHNV, CDR2 YYDKDF, per germline (reference sequence). V lost 1 base and J 7 bases, leaving 22 bases between the germline ends. CDR3 length: 17 residues. The CDR3 protein is CATSRGGGRALSLGYTF. The CDR3 nucleotides read TGTGCCACCAGCAGAGGTGGGGGGCGGGCCCTCTCCCTTGGCTACACCTTC. Drawing the rest from reference TRBV15 and TRBJ1-2, the complete variable domain is DAMVIQNPRYQVTQFGKPVTLSCSQTLNHNVMYWYQQKSSQAPKLLFHYYDKDFNNEADTPDNFQSRRPNTSFCFLDIRSPGLGDTAMYLCATSRGGGRALSLGYTFGSGTRLTVV.

Worth noting for this clonotype: The CDR3 does not end in the conserved phenylalanine or tryptophan, so this is likely a read error. This chain joins TRBV6-1 and TRBJ2-1; TRBD1 agrees at 11 bases. Losses at the gene ends were 6 bases for V and 9 bases for J; bases not matched to a gene: 10. This CDR3 has 15 residues. Per the germline V gene, CDR1 is MNHNS and CDR2 is SASEGT. The CDR3 protein is CASSGQGASSGEQFL. In DNA form, the CDR3 reads TGTGCCAGCAGCGGACAGGGGGCGTCGAGTGGTGAGCAGTTCCTC.

Worth noting for this clonotype: The junction departs from the called germline gene at one end, perhaps through a read error. DNA for the CDR3: TGCAGGGTTGAGGCTGGGGTGGAGGGGACCCAGTACTTC. Encoded protein: CRVEAGVEGTQYF. V is TRBV29-1 and J is TRBJ2-5; TRBD2 might be the D (6 bases). This CDR3 is built from 13 residues. Germline-derived CDR1 and CDR2 are SQVTM and ANQGSEA.

This clonotype was seen a single time. Because it lacks the conserved phenylalanine or tryptophan at the end, this CDR3 is likely a read error. The chain joins TRBV30 to TRBJ2-5, with D uncertain. Trimming pared 4 bases from V and 2 bases from J, leaving 14 bases between. Germline V lookup: CDR1 GTSNPN, CDR2 SVGIG (reference sequence). CDR3 length: 14 residues. The CDR3 nucleotides read TGTGCCTGGACCGGTCTGGGCAAGCAAGAGACCCAGTACCTC. It specifies CAWTGLGKQETQYL.

This clonotype was detected only once. Mismatch with germline at one junction end may stem from a read error. DNA for the CDR3: TGTGCCGGCAGCGCGGACAGGTCCTACGAACAGTACTTC. Encoded protein: CAGSADRSYEQYF. The chain is built from TRBV11-2 and TRBJ2-7, with 7 bases lining up with TRBD1. Germline V gives CDR1 SGHAT, CDR2 FQNNGV. The CDR3 runs 13 residues.

The chain recombines TRBV23-1 with TRBJ2-3; D is undetermined. TRBV23-1 carries the ORF label, with uncertain function. V was shortened by 6 bases and J by 2 bases, with 21 bases between the two germline ends. The CDR3 extends over 17 amino acids. The CDR3 DNA sequence: TGCGCCAGCAGCTCATGGTGGATTAGGTCCGACACAGATACGCAGTATTTT. Its translation is CASSSWWIRSDTDTQYF.

A word on this clonotype: A much larger clone sits a single nucleotide away, making a read error possible. The V gene is TRBV5-8, the J gene TRBJ1-2; tentatively, D is TRBD1 (6 bases). This CDR3 is built from 13 residues. The germline V and J ends were trimmed by 6 bases and 6 bases, with 15 bases remaining between them. Germline V gene sequence: CDR1 SGHTS, CDR2 YDEGEE. CDR3: CASNAWTVNGYTF. The CDR3 region has the DNA TGTGCCAGCAACGCCTGGACAGTAAATGGCTACACCTTC.

This clonotype was found many times. V is TRBV28 and J is TRBJ2-1; D is perhaps TRBD1 or TRBD2 (6 bases each). The germline V gene encodes CDR1 MDHEN and CDR2 SYDVKM. The ends were cut back, 5 bases at V and 14 bases at J, with 19 bases in the middle. The CDR3 is made up of 13 amino acids. The CDR3 DNA follows: TGTGCCAGCAGTCGCCTCGGGGGACAACGGAAGTTCTTC. Translation: CASSRLGGQRKFF.

This clonotype was observed a handful of times. This may arise from a read error, as a much more abundant clone is one base away. The CDR3 loop is CASGKLGQLVIQYF. The CDR3, as DNA: TGTGCCAGCGGAAAACTGGGACAGTTAGTCATTCAGTACTTC. The chain links TRBV28 to TRBJ2-4, with TRBD1 matching over 7 bases. Looked up from germline, CDR1 is MDHEN and CDR2 is SYDVKM. Trimming took 8 bases from V and 9 from J; bases not matched to a gene: 13. CDR3 length equals 14 residues.

By frequency in the sample, this clonotype is medium-sized. The chain has TRBV11-2 and TRBJ2-2, with a weak D call TRBD1 (5 bases). Germline values: CDR1 SGHAT, CDR2 FQNNGV. There are 16 residues in the CDR3. Trimming pared 5 bases from V and 4 bases from J, leaving 17 bases between. CDR3 amino acids: CASSLPLTRGTGELFF. CDR3 sequence (DNA): TGTGCCAGCAGCCTTCCTCTGACAAGGGGCACCGGGGAGCTGTTTTTT.

Remarks on this clonotype: The junction departs from the called germline gene at one end, perhaps through a read error. V is TRBV6-2 or TRBV6-3 and J is TRBJ2-2; possible D gene TRBD1, 5 bases. Germline values: CDR1 MNHEY, CDR2 SVGEGT. This CDR3 has 15 residues. CDR3 nucleotides: TGTGGCAGCAGTTTTGGAGATACGGACATCGGGGAGCTGTTTTTT. Amino acid sequence: CGSSFGDTDIGELFF.